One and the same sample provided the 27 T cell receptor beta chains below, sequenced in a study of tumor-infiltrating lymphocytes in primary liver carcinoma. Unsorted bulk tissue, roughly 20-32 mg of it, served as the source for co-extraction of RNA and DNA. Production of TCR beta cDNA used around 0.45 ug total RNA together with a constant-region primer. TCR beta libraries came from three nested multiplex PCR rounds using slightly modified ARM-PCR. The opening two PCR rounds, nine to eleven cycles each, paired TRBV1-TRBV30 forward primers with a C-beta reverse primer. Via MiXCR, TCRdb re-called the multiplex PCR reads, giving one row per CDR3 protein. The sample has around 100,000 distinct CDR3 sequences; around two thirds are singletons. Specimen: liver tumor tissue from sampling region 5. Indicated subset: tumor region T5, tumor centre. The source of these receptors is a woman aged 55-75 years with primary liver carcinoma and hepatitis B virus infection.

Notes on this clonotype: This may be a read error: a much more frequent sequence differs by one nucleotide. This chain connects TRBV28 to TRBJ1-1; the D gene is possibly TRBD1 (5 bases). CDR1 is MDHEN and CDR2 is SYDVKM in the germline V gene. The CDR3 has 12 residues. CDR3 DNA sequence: TGTGCCAGCAGTTTGTCAGGGTGGCGAGCTTTGTTT. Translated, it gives CASSLSGWRALF. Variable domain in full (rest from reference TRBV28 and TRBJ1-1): DVKVTQSSRYLVKRTGEKVFLECVQDMDHENMFWYRQDPGLGLRLIYFSYDVKMKEKGDIPEGYSVSREKKERFSLILESASTNQTSMYLCASSLSGWRALFGQGTRLTVV.

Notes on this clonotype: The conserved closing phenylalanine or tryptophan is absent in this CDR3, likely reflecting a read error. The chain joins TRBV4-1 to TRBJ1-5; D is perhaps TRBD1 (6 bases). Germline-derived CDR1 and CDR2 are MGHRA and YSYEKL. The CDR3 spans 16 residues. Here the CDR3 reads CASSQIGGKSNQPQHV. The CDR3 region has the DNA TGTGCCAGCAGCCAAATAGGGGGGAAGTCCAATCAGCCCCAGCATGTT.

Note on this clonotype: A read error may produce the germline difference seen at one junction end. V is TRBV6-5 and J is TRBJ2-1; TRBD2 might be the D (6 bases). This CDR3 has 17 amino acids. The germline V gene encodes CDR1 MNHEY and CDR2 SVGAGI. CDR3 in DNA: TGTGCCAGCGGGCCCCGGGTTCGAGCGGGTCACTACAATGGGCAGTTCTTC. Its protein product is CASGPRVRAGHYNGQFF.

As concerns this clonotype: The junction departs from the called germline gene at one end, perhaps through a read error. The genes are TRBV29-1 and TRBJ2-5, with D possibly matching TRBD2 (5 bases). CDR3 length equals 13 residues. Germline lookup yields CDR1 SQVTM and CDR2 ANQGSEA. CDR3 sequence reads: CSAYSGFQESQYF. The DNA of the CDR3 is TGCAGTGCGTATTCGGGATTTCAAGAGAGCCAGTACTTC.

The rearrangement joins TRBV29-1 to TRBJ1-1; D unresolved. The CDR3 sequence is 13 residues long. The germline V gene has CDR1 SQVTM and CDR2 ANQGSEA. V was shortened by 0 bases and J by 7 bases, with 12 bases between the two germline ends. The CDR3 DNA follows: TGCAGCGTTGAAGATCTCGGGAGCAATGAAGCTTTCTTT. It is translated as CSVEDLGSNEAFF. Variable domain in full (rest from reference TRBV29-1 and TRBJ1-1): SAVISQKPSRDICQRGTSLTIQCQVDSQVTMMFWYRQQPGQSLTLIATANQGSEATYESGFVIDKFPISRPNLTFSTLTVSNMSPEDSSIYLCSVEDLGSNEAFFGQGTRLTVV.

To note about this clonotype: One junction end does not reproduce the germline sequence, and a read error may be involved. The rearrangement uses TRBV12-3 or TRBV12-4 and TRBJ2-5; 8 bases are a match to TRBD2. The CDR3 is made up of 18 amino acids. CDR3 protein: CASNPLKAGVGRTETQCF. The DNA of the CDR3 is TGTGCCAGTAATCCCCTTAAAGCGGGGGTCGGGAGAACGGAGACCCAGTGCTTC.

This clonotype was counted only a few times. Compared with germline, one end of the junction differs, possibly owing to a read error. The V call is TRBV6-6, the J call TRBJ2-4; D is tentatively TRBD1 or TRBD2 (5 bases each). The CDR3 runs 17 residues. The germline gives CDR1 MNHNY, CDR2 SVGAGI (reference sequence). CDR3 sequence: CTSSYDWGSEAKNIQYF. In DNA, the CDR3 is TGTACCAGCAGTTACGATTGGGGGTCGGAAGCCAAAAACATTCAGTACTTC.

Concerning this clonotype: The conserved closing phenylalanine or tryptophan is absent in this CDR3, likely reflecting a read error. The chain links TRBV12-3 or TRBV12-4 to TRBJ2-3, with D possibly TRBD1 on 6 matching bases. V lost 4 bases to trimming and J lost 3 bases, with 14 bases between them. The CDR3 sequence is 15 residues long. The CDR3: CASSSTLGGTDTQYL. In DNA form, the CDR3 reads TGTGCCAGCAGTTCCACTCTAGGGGGAACAGATACGCAGTATCTT.

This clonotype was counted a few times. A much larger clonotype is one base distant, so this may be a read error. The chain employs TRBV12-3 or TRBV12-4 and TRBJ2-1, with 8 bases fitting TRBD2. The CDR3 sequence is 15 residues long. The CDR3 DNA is TGTGCCGGCAGTTTAAGGAGCGGGAGATACAATGAGCAGTTCTTC. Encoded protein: CAGSLRSGRYNEQFF.

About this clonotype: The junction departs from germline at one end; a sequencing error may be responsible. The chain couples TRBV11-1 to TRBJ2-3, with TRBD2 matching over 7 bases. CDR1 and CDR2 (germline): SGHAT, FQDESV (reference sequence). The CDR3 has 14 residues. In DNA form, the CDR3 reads TGTGCCAGCAGCTTAGGGCAACATGCGGGAGAGACTCACTTT. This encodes CASSLGQHAGETHF.

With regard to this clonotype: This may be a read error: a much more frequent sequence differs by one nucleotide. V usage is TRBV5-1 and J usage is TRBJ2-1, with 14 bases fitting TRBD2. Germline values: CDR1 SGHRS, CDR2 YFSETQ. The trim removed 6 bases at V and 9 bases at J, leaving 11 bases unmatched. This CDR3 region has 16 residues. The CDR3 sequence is CASNTPGLAGASEQFF. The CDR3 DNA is TGCGCCAGCAACACCCCGGGACTAGCGGGAGCTTCTGAGCAGTTCTTC.

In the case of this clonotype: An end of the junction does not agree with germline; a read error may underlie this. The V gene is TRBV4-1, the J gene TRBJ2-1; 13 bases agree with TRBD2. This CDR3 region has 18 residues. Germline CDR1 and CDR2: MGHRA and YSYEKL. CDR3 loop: CASGQAGLAGTLEGEQFF. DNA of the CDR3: TGCGCCAGCGGCCAAGCGGGACTAGCGGGGACGTTAGAAGGAGAGCAGTTCTTC.

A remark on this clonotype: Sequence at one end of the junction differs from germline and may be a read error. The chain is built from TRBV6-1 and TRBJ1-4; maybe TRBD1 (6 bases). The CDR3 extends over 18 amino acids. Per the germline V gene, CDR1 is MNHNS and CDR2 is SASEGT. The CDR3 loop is CASSEAGTGTTTNEKLFF. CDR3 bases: TGTGCTAGCAGTGAAGCTGGTACAGGGACCACAACTAATGAAAAACTGTTTTTT.

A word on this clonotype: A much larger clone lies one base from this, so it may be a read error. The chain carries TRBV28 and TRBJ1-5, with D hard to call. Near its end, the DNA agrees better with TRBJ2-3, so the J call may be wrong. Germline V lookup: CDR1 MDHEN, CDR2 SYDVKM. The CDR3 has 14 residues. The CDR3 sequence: CASSRTVGNQPQYF. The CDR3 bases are TGTGCCAGCAGTCGCACGGTCGGCAATCAGCCCCAGTATTTT.

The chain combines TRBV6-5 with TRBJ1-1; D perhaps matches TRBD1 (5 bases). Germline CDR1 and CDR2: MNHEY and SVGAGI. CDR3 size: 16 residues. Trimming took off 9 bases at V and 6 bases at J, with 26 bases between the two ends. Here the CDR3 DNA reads TGTGCCAGGAGTAGTGGAGGGGTCCAGGGTTGGGCTGAAGCTTTCTTT. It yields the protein CARSSGGVQGWAEAFF.

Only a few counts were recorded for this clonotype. CDR3 loop: CATSPRGWTGELFF. In nucleotides, the CDR3 is TGTGCCACCAGTCCTCGAGGGTGGACCGGGGAGCTGTTTTTT. This sequence joins TRBV24-1 and TRBJ2-2; a possible D gene is TRBD2 (5 bases). CDR3 length equals 14 residues. Germline V gene data show CDR1 as KGHDR and CDR2 as SFDVKD. The V gene lost 6 bases and the J gene lost 5 bases, with 12 bases spanning the gap.

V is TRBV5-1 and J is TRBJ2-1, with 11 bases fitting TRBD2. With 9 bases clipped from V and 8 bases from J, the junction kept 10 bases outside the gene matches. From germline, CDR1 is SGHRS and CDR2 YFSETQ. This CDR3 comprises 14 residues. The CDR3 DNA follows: TGCGCCAACTCTCTTCTAGCGGGAGGTTATGAGCAGTTCTTC. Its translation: CANSLLAGGYEQFF.

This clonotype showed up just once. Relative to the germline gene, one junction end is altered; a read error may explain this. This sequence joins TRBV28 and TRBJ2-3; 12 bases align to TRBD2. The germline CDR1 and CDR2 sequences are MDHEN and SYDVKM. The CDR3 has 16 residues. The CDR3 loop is CANSSGLAGFTDTQYF. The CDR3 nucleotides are TGTGCCAACAGTTCCGGACTAGCGGGGTTCACAGATACGCAGTATTTT.

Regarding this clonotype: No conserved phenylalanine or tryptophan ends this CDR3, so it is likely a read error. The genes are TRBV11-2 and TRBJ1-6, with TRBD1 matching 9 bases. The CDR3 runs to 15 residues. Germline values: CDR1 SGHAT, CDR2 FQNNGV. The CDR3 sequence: CAGSCRDREWSPLHL. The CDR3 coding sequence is TGTGCCGGCAGCTGCAGGGACAGGGAATGGTCACCCCTCCACCTT.

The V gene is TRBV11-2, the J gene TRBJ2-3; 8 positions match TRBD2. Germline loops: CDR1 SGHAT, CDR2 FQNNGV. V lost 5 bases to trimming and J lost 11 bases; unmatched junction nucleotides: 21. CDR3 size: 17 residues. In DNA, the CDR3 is TGTGCCAGCAGCCTGGGACTAGTGGGGCCGGTCACAGGTATGCAGTATTTT. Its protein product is CASSLGLVGPVTGMQYF.

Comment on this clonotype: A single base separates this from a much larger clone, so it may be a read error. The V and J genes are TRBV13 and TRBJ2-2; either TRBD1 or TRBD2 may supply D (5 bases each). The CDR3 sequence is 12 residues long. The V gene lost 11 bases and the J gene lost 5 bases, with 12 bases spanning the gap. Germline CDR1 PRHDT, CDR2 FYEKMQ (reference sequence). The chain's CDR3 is CAGTRWTGELFF. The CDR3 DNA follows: TGTGCCGGGACCAGGTGGACCGGGGAGCTGTTTTTT.

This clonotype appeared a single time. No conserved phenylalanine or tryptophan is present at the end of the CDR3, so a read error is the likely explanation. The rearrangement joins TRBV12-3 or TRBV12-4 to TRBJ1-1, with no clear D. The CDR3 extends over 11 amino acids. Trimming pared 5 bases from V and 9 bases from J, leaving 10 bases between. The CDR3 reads CASSLGVQAFL. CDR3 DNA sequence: TGTGCCAGCAGTCTAGGAGTTCAAGCTTTCTTA.

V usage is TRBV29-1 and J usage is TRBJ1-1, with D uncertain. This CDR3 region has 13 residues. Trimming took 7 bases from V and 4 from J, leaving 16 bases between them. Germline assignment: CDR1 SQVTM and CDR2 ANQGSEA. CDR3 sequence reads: CSGSTESGTEAFF. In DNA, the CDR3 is TGCAGCGGGTCTACAGAGTCGGGCACTGAAGCTTTCTTT.

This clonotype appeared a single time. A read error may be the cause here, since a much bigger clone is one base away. CDR3 bases: TGTGCCAGGAGCCCCGGGGGAGGAGGGGCCGGGGAGCTGTTTTTT. It encodes CARSPGGGGAGELFF. The rearrangement uses TRBV5-4 and TRBJ2-2; TRBD2 might be the D (6 bases). The length of the CDR3 is 15 residues. Germline assignment: CDR1 SGHNT and CDR2 YYREEE (reference sequence). V was trimmed by 8 bases and J by 6 bases, leaving 20 bases between them.

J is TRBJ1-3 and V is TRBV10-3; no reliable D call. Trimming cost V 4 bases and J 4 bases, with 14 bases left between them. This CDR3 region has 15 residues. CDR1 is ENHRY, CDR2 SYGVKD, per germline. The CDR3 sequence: CAISGLTGLGNTIYF. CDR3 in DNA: TGTGCCATCAGTGGCCTGACTGGGCTCGGAAACACCATATATTTT.

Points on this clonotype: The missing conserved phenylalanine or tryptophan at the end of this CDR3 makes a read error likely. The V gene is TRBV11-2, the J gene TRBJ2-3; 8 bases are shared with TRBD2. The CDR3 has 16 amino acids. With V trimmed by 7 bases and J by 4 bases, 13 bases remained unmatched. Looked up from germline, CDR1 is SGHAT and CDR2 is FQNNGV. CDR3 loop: CASKLLPAGEADTQYL. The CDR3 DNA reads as TGTGCCAGCAAGTTGTTACCAGCGGGAGAGGCAGATACGCAGTATCTT.

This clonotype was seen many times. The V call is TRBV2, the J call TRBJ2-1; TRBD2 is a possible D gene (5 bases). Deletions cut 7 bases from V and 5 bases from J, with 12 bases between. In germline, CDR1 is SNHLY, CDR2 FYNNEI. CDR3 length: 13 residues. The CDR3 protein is CASNYLGNNEQFF. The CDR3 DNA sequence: TGTGCCAGCAATTACCTCGGGAACAATGAGCAGTTCTTC.